Listed here are 23 T cell receptor beta chains from one sample, sequenced in a study of beta chain features in type 1 diabetes. These receptors are not linked to any known antigen. Study conclusions and caveats: Moderately but significantly shorter TCRB CDR3s were found in Type 1 diabetes patients in all four CD4+ subsets.

The study reverse transcribed the entire isolated RNA, so it sequenced expressed TCRB transcripts. Repertoires were generated with immunoSEQ multiplex PCR, while TCRdb's copy carries only in-frame clones and drops some. Of around 690,000 clones listed, under 15% are singletons. The sample consisted of naive CD4+ T cells from blood. These TCRs come from a man aged 25-45 years with type 1 diabetes.

This chain uses TRBV7-6 with TRBJ2-1; D could derive from TRBD1 or TRBD2 (7 bases each). V was pared by 3 bases and J by 5 bases, with 20 bases between. Per the germline V gene, CDR1 is SGHVS and CDR2 is FNYEAQ. The CDR3 contains 17 residues. The chain's CDR3 is CASSFSPQGGKHNEQFF. The CDR3 DNA reads as TGTGCCAGCAGCTTCTCCCCCCAGGGGGGGAAACACAATGAGCAGTTCTTC.

The sample holds a few counts of this clone. The genes are TRBV5-4 and TRBJ2-3; 9 bases are shared with TRBD2. Trimming removed 3 bases from V and 1 base from J; junction bases left unmatched: 9. The CDR3 has 17 residues. The V gene's germline CDR1 is SGHNT and CDR2 YYREEE (reference sequence). The CDR3 loop is CASSSGTSWSRTDTQYF. The CDR3 DNA sequence: TGTGCCAGCAGCTCGGGGACTAGCTGGAGCCGCACAGATACGCAGTATTTT.

This clone occurred once. V usage is TRBV10-3 and J usage is TRBJ2-1; D is unresolved. CDR1 is ENHRY, CDR2 SYGVKD, per germline. This CDR3 has 12 residues. Trimming removed 1 base from V and 9 bases from J, with 7 bases in between. CDR3 nucleotide sequence: TGTGCCATCAGTGAGTTGCCTCCTGAGCAGTTCTTC. Amino acid sequence: CAISELPPEQFF.

This clone was seen a handful of times. This sequence joins TRBV7-9 and TRBJ1-2; D not certain. The V end lost 1 base, the J end lost 3 bases, and 6 bases lay between the germline ends. From germline, CDR1 is SEHNR and CDR2 FQNEAQ (reference sequence). CDR3 length: 13 amino acids. CDR3 DNA sequence: TGTGCCAGCAGCTTAGAGGGAGACTATGGCTACACCTTC. This codes for CASSLEGDYGYTF.

The chain has TRBV4-2 and TRBJ1-2; D might be TRBD1 (6 bases). There are 15 residues in the CDR3. V shed 1 base and J shed 4 bases, with 13 bases lying between them. Germline V gives CDR1 LGHNA, CDR2 YNFKEQ. CDR3 DNA sequence: TGTGCCAGCAGCCAAGGATTGGGGGCCGGCTATGGCTACACCTTC. It codes for CASSQGLGAGYGYTF.

As regards this clone: At the DNA level, this CDR3 is encoded by other sequences in the same sample as well. This chain links TRBV18 with TRBJ1-1; 10 positions agree with TRBD1. From germline, CDR1 is KGHSH and CDR2 LQKENI. V shed 5 bases, J shed 4 bases, and the junction held 7 bases outside the gene matches. The CDR3 is 15 residues long. CDR3 amino acids: CASSSRTGGGTEAFF. In DNA, the CDR3 is TGTGCCAGCTCATCCCGGACAGGGGGTGGCACTGAAGCTTTCTTT.

The genes are TRBV9 and TRBJ2-3; D gene unclear. This CDR3 spans 15 amino acids. CDR1 is SGDLS, CDR2 YYNGEE, per germline. Deletions cut 2 bases from V and 0 bases from J, with 10 bases between. Written as DNA, the CDR3 is TGTGCCAGCAGCGTTGATATTGTTAGCACAGATACGCAGTATTTT. Encoded protein: CASSVDIVSTDTQYF.

This clone was seen only a few times. The gene calls are TRBV6-5 and TRBJ2-3; D may match TRBD1 or TRBD2 (6 bases each). Deletions cut 0 bases from V and 6 bases from J, with 10 bases between. Per the germline V gene, CDR1 is MNHEY and CDR2 is SVGAGI. The CDR3 totals 14 residues. CDR3 in amino acids: CASSYSGGLDTQYF. The CDR3 coding sequence is TGTGCCAGCAGTTACTCGGGGGGCCTTGATACGCAGTATTTT.

The table lists this clone with a few counts. The chain has TRBV4-3 and TRBJ2-3; 8 bases line up with TRBD1. The CDR3 totals 17 residues. Trimming took 5 bases from V and 4 from J; bases not matched to a gene: 14. Germline-derived CDR1 and CDR2 are LGHNA and YSLEER. This CDR3 is CASSLEDRAKGADTQYF. CDR3 DNA sequence: TGCGCCAGCAGCTTAGAGGACAGGGCAAAGGGGGCAGATACGCAGTATTTT.

CDR3 region: CASSRGRTEAFF. The DNA of the CDR3 is TGTGCCAGCAGCCGCGGTCGGACCGAAGCTTTCTTT. The V gene is TRBV11-1, the J gene TRBJ1-1, with D unclear. Germline V gene lookup returns CDR1 SGHAT and CDR2 FQDESV (reference sequence). V lost 5 bases and J 8 bases, leaving 12 bases between the germline ends. The CDR3 consists of 12 residues.

This clone was seen only a few times. The chain combines TRBV14 with TRBJ2-1, with a possible D match to TRBD1 (5 bases). V was trimmed by 3 bases and J by 6 bases, leaving 6 bases between them. CDR3 length: 12 residues. The V gene's germline CDR1 is SGHDN and CDR2 FVKESK. The CDR3, as DNA: TGTGCCAGCAGCCAGCAGGGCAATGAGCAGTTCTTC. Encoded protein: CASSQQGNEQFF.

The genes are TRBV7-9 and TRBJ1-1; 8 nucleotides align to TRBD1. CDR1 SEHNR and CDR2 FQNEAQ come from the germline V gene (reference sequence). There are 15 residues in the CDR3. The trim removed 5 bases at V and 5 bases at J, leaving 10 bases unmatched. The CDR3 region has the DNA TGTGCCAGCAGCAAAAACGGACAGGGTGGGACTGAAGCTTTCTTT. Amino acids: CASSKNGQGGTEAFF.

The chain is built from TRBV27 and TRBJ2-4; D is uncertain. There are 18 residues in the CDR3. V shed 0 bases and J shed 2 bases, with 17 bases lying between them. Germline CDR1 and CDR2: MNHEY and SMNVEV (reference sequence). CDR3 DNA sequence: TGTGCCAGCAGTTTATCCCTCTCAACGGGCGCATCCAAAAACATTCAGTACTTC. Translation: CASSLSLSTGASKNIQYF.

The chain recombines TRBV5-1 with TRBJ2-5, with TRBD1 identical over 9 bases. CDR1 and CDR2 from the germline V gene are SGHRS and YFSETQ. The junction had 1 base not matched to a gene; V was cut back by 0 bases and J by 1 base. The CDR3 length is 15 residues. The CDR3 sequence is CASSLAGQGQETQYF. In DNA, the CDR3 is TGCGCCAGCAGCTTGGCGGGACAGGGCCAAGAGACCCAGTACTTC.

This clone was detected a few times. This chain links TRBV19 with TRBJ2-3, with D hard to call. Trimming took off 5 bases at V and 1 base at J, with 10 bases between the two ends. This CDR3 contains 14 residues. Germline V gene sequence: CDR1 LNHDA, CDR2 SQIVND (reference sequence). The CDR3 DNA reads as TGTGCCAGTAGTTACGGACGCGGCACAGATACGCAGTATTTT. Amino acid sequence: CASSYGRGTDTQYF.

This clone appeared a few times. The V call is TRBV19, the J call TRBJ2-7, with D possibly being TRBD2 (5 bases). V was cut by 3 bases and J by 0 bases, with 9 bases left in between. The CDR3 is made up of 14 amino acids. Germline loops: CDR1 LNHDA, CDR2 SQIVND (reference sequence). CDR3 nucleotides: TGTGCCAGTAGTATGAGAGGGAGCTCCTACGAGCAGTACTTC. This codes for CASSMRGSSYEQYF.

V and J are TRBV18 and TRBJ2-4; TRBD1 might be the D (5 bases). The CDR3 is made up of 15 amino acids. Germline-derived CDR1 and CDR2 are KGHSH and LQKENI. The V gene lost 2 bases and the J gene lost 8 bases, with 16 bases spanning the gap. The chain's CDR3 is CASSPTRQGGDIQYF. Here the CDR3 DNA reads TGTGCCAGCTCACCAACCCGGCAGGGTGGGGACATTCAGTACTTC.

This clone was recorded a few times. The CDR3 loop reads CASSPARTSGGADTQYF. CDR3 DNA sequence: TGTGCCAGCAGCCCCGCCCGGACTAGCGGGGGAGCAGATACGCAGTATTTT. The chain uses TRBV7-2 and TRBJ2-3; 13 nucleotides align to TRBD2. The ends lost 5 bases at V and 4 bases at J; junction bases unmatched: 9. This CDR3 comprises 17 residues. The germline CDR1 and CDR2 sequences are SGHTA and FQGNSA.

V and J are TRBV5-1 and TRBJ1-1; D perhaps matches TRBD1 (6 bases). This CDR3 is built from 14 residues. The V gene lost 4 bases and the J gene lost 1 base, with 11 bases spanning the gap. Germline values: CDR1 SGHRS, CDR2 YFSETQ. CDR3 bases: TGCGCCAGCAGCACCGGACAGCCGAACACTGAAGCTTTCTTT. It codes for CASSTGQPNTEAFF.

This clone was detected a few times. The genes are TRBV18 and TRBJ2-2; 8 bases are shared with TRBD1. CDR3 length: 15 residues. The V and J ends lost 6 bases and 0 bases, in that order; junction bases with no gene match: 3. Germline loops: CDR1 KGHSH, CDR2 LQKENI. CDR3 nucleotides: TGTGCCAGCTCCCGGGGACAGGCGAACACCGGGGAGCTGTTTTTT. Its translation: CASSRGQANTGELFF.

The rearrangement joins TRBV4-3 to TRBJ2-7; D gene ambiguous. Germline V gives CDR1 LGHNA, CDR2 YSLEER. Trimming removed 2 bases from V and 3 bases from J, with 23 bases in between. CDR3 length: 18 residues. The CDR3 here is CASSQSPAPPGRSYEQYF. CDR3 DNA: TGCGCCAGCAGCCAAAGCCCGGCGCCCCCCGGGCGGAGCTACGAGCAGTACTTC.

The chain links TRBV19 to TRBJ2-6; TRBD1 is a possible D gene (5 bases). The V end was cut by 7 bases, the J end by 4 bases, with 20 bases between. The germline gives CDR1 LNHDA, CDR2 SQIVND (reference sequence). The CDR3 contains 17 residues. The DNA of the CDR3 is TGTGCCAGTACCCTCCATTCTGGGGCAGCCGGGGCCAACGTCCTGACTTTC. Its protein is CASTLHSGAAGANVLTF.

This clone was recorded once. CDR3 bases: TGTGCCAGCACCGGTACCGGGGAGCTGTTTTTT. This gives the protein CASTGTGELFF. This chain links TRBV25-1 with TRBJ2-2; unclear D gene. Trimming cost V 7 bases and J 5 bases, with 5 bases left between them. The CDR3 runs 11 residues. Germline V lookup: CDR1 MGHDK, CDR2 SYGVNS.